This paragraph covers one TCR beta chain sequence. Its antigen is not identified. This sample is drawn from a study of neoadjuvant nivolumab and ipilimumab in lung cancer. J was trimmed by 7 bases and V by 6 bases; bases with no gene match: 13. The CDR3 length is 14 residues. Germline values: CDR1 SQVTM, CDR2 ANQGSEA. Findings of the study overall: Compared with tumor-adjacent uninvolved lung, resected tumors showed greater richness and clonality.

Only in-frame clones appear in the TCRdb table, and some are missing; sequencing was by immunoSEQ multiplex PCR. The sample shows some 50,000 clones, around 88% of them seen only once. The clonotype was recovered from an adult with non-small cell lung cancer. Some clones in this sample may be carry-over from other donors' samples. The J gene is TRBJ2-7, the V gene TRBV29-1; 9 nucleotides match TRBD1. The source was blood, collected before neoadjuvant nivolumab, alone or with ipilimumab. CDR3 bases: TGCAGCGTCGTTCCCGGGACAGGGCTTTGGGAGCAGTACTTC. It encodes CSVVPGTGLWEQYF.